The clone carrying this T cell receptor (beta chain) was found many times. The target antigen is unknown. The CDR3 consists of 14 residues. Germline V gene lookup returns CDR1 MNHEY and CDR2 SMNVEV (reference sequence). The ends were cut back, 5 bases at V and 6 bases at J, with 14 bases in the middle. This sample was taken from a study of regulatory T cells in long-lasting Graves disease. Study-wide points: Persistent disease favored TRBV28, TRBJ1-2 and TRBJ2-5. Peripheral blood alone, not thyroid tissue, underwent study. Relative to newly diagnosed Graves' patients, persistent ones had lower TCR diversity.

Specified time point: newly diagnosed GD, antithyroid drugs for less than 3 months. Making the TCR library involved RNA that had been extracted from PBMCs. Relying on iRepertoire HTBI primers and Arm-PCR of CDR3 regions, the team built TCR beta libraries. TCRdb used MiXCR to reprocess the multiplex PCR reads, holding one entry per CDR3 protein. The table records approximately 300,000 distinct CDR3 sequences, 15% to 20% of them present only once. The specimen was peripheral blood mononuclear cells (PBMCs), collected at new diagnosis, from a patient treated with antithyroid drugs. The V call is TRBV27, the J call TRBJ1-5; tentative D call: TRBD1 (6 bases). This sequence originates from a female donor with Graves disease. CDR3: CASSRTGLSQPQHF. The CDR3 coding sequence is TGTGCCAGCAGTCGTACAGGGCTTAGTCAGCCCCAGCATTTT.